The table lists the clone carrying this TCR beta chain with a count of one. The CDR3 is made up of 13 amino acids. Germline values: CDR1 SGHRS, CDR2 YFSETQ. Between the trimmed V and J ends, which lost 4 bases and 6 bases, there was a span of 10 bases. This sample was taken from a study of blood T cell repertoires in COVID-19. Looking at the study overall: Sample material is recorded as cDNA or gDNA derived from T cells, B-cell-depleted T cells, or PBMCs.

Produced via immunoSEQ multiplex PCR; TCRdb's table is partial and in-frame only. Counted here are a few hundred thousand clones, roughly 90% occurring once; the ten biggest clones make up 1% to 1.5%. V gene TRBV5-1 combines with J gene TRBJ2-2; no reliable D call. Sample: peripheral blood. The TCR sequence derives from a middle-aged man with acute or convalescent COVID-19. The CDR3 coding sequence is TGCGCCAGCAGCGTCGTAAAGCCCGGGGAGCTGTTTTTT. It encodes CASSVVKPGELFF.